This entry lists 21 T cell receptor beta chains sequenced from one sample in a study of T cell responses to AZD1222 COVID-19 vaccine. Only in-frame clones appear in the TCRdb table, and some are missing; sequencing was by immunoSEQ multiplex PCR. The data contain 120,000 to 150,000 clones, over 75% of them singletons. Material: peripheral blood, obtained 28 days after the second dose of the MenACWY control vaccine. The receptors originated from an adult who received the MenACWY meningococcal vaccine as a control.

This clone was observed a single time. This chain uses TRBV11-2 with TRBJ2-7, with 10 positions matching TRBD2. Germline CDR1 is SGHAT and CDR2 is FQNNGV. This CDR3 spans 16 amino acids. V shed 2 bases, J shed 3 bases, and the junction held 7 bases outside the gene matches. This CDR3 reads CASSLNQLAGVYEQYF. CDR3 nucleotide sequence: TGTGCCAGCAGCTTAAATCAGCTAGCGGGAGTCTACGAGCAGTACTTC.

The CDR3 nucleotides read TGTGCCAGCAGCCCGACCGGGCGGGAGACTGAAGCTTTCTTT. Its translation is CASSPTGRETEAFF. The V call is TRBV7-9, the J call TRBJ1-1, with no clear D. The CDR3 spans 14 residues. The V and J ends lost 5 bases and 5 bases respectively, with 15 bases between them. Germline CDR1 and CDR2: SEHNR and FQNEAQ (reference sequence).

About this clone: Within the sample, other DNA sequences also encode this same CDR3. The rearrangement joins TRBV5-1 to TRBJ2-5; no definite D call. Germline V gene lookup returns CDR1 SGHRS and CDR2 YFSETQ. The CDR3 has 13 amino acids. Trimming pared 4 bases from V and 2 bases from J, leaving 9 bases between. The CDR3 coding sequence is TGCGCCAGCAGCCTGCGCCAGCAAGAGACCCAGTACTTC. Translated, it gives CASSLRQQETQYF. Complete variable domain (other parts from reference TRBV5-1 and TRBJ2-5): KAGVTQTPRYLIKTRGQQVTLSCSPISGHRSVSWYQQTPGQGLQFLFEYFSETQRNKGNFPGRFSGRQFSNSRSEMNVSTLELGDSALYLCASSLRQQETQYFGPGTRLLVL.

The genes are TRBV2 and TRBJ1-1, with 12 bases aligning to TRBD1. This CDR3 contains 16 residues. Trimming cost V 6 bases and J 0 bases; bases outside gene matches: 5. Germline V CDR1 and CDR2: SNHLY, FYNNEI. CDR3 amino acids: CASRKGTGGVNTEAFF. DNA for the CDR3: TGTGCCAGCAGAAAAGGGACAGGGGGCGTGAACACTGAAGCTTTCTTT.

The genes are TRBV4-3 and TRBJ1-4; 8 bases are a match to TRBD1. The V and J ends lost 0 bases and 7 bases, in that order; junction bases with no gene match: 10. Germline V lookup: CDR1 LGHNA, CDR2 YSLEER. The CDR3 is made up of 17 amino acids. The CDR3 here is CASSQDLRGRKGEKLFF. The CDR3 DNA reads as TGCGCCAGCAGCCAAGACCTCAGGGGGCGGAAGGGTGAAAAACTGTTTTTT.

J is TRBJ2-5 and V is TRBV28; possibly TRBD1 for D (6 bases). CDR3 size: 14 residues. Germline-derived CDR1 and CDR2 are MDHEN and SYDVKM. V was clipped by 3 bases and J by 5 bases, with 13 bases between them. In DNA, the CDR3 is TGTGCCAGCAGTTTCACAGGGTTCGGGGAGACCCAGTACTTC. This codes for CASSFTGFGETQYF.

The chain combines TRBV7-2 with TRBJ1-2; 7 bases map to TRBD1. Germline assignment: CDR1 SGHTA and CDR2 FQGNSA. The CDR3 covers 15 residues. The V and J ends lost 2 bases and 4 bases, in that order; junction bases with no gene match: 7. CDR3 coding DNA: TGTGCCAGCAGCTTACCACGGGACAGCCTCTATGGCTACACCTTC. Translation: CASSLPRDSLYGYTF.

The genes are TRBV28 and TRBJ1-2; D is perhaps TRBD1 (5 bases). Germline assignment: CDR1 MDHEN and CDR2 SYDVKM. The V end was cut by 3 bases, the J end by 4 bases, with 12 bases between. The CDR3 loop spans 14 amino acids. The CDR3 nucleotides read TGTGCCAGCAGTTTTTCATGGGGCGGCTATGGCTACACCTTC. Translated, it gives CASSFSWGGYGYTF.

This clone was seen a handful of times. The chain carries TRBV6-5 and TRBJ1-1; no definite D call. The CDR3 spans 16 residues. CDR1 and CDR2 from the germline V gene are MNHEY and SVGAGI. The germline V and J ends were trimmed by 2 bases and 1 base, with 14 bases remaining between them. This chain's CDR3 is CASSYHQIVPNTEAFF. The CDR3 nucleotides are TGTGCCAGCAGTTACCACCAGATAGTCCCGAACACTGAAGCTTTCTTT.

CDR3 residues: CASSQDRDRRNQPQHF. CDR3 bases: TGCGCCAGCAGCCAAGATCGGGACAGGCGCAATCAGCCCCAGCATTTT. The gene calls are TRBV4-3 and TRBJ1-5, with 8 bases fitting TRBD1. Germline V lookup: CDR1 LGHNA, CDR2 YSLEER. CDR3 length: 16 residues. V trimming: 0 bases; J trimming: 2 bases; junction bases outside the gene matches: 3.

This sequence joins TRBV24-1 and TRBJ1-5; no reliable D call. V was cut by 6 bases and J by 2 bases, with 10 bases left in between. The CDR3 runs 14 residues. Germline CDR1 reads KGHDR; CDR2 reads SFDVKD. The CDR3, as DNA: TGTGCCACCAGTTCCCCATCGGGCAATCAGCCCCAGCATTTT. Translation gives CATSSPSGNQPQHF.

This chain's CDR3 is CASSFRDGYEQYF. As DNA, the CDR3 is TGTGCCAGCAGCTTCCGGGACGGCTACGAGCAGTACTTC. J is TRBJ2-7 and V is TRBV11-3; either TRBD1 or TRBD2 may supply D (5 bases each). Germline V lookup: CDR1 SGHNT, CDR2 YENEEA. This CDR3 has 13 residues. V lost 3 bases, J lost 3 bases, and 9 bases lay in between.

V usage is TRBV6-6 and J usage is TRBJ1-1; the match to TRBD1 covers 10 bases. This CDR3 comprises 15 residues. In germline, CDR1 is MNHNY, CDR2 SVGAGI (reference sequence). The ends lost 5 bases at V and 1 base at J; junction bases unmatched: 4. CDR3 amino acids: CASSTTGGQNTEAFF. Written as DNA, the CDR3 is TGTGCCAGCAGTACGACAGGGGGCCAGAACACTGAAGCTTTCTTT.

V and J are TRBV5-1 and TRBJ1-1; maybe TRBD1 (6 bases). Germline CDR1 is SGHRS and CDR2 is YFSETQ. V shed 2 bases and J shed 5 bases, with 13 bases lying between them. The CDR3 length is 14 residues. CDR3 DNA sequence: TGCGCCAGCAGCTTTATCAGGGGAGAAACTGAAGCTTTCTTT. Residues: CASSFIRGETEAFF.

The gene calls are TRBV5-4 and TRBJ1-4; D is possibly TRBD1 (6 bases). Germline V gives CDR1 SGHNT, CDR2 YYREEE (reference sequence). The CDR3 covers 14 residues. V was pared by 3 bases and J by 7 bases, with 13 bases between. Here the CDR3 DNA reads TGTGCCAGCAGCTCCGAGGGGGGGCGTGAAAAACTGTTTTTT. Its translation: CASSSEGGREKLFF. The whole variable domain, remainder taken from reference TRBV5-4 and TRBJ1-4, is ETGVTQSPTHLIKTRGQQVTLRCSSQSGHNTVSWYQQALGQGPQFIFQYYREEENGRGNFPPRFSGLQFPNYSSELNVNALELDDSALYLCASSSEGGREKLFFGSGTQLSVL.

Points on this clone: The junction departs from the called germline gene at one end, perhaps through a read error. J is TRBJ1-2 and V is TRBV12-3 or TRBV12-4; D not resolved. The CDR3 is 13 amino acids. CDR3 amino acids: CASSFSRGGLNVF. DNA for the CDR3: TGTGCCAGCAGTTTTAGCCGGGGAGGGCTCAACGTCTTC.

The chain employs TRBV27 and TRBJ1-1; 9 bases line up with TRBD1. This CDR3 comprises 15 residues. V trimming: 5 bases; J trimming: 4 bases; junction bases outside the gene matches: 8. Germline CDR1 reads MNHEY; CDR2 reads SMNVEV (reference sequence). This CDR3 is CASSTGTGLGTEAFF. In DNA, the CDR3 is TGTGCCAGCAGTACCGGGACAGGGCTGGGCACTGAAGCTTTCTTT.

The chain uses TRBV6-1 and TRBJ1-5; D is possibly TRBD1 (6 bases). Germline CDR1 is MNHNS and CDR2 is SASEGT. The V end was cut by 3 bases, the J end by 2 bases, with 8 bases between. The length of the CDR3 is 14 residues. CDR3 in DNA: TGTGCCAGCAGTGACAGGGGCGGCAATCAGCCCCAGCATTTT. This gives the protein CASSDRGGNQPQHF.

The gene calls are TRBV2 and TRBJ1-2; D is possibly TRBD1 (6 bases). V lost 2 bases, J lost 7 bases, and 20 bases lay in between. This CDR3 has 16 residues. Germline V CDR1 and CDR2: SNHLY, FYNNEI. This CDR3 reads CASSETTGRVLSGYTF. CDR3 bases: TGTGCCAGCAGTGAAACTACAGGGAGGGTCCTGAGTGGCTACACCTTC. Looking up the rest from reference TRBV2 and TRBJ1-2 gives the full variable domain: EPEVTQTPSHQVTQMGQEVILRCVPISNHLYFYWYRQILGQKVEFLVSFYNNEISEKSEIFDDQFSVERPDGSNFTLKIRSTKLEDSAMYFCASSETTGRVLSGYTFGSGTRLTVV.

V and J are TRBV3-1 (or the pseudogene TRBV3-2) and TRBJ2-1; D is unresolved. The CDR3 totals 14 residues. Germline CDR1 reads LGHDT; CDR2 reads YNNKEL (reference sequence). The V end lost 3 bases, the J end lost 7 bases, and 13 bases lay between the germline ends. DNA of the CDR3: TGTGCCAGCAGCCACGCCCGGACCTTAAATGAGCAGTTCTTC. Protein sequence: CASSHARTLNEQFF.

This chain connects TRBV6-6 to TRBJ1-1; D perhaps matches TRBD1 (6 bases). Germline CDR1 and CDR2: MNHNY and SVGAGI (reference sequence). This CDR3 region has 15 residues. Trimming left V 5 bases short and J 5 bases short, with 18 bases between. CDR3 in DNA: TGTGCCAGCAGTCTACGGGCAGGGGATGGAACTGAAGCTTTCTTT. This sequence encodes CASSLRAGDGTEAFF.